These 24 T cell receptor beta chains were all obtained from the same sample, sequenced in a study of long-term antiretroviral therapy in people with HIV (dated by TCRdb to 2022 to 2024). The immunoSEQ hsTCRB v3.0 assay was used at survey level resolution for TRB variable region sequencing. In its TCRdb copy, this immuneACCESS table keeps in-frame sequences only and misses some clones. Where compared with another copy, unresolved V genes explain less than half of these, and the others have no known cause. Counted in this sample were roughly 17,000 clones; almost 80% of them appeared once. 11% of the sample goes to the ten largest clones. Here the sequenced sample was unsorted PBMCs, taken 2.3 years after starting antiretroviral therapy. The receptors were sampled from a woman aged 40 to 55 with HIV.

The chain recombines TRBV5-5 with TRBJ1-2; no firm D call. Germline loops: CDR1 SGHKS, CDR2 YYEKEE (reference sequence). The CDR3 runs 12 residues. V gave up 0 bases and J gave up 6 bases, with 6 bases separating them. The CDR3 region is CASSLGGNGYTF. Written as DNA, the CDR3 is TGTGCCAGCAGCTTGGGCGGGAATGGCTACACCTTC.

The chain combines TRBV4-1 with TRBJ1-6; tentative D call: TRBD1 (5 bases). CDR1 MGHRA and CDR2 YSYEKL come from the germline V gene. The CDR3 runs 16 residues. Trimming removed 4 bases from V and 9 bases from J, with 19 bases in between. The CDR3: CASSLRAPGDISPLHF. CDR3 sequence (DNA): TGCGCCAGCAGCCTTCGGGCGCCGGGGGATATTTCACCCCTCCACTTT.

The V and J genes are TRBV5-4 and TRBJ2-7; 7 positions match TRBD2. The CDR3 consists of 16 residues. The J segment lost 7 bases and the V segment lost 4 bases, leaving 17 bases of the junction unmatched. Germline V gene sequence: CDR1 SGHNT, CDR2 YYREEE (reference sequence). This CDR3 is CASSPNSLAVPGEQYF. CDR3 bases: TGTGCCAGCAGCCCAAATTCCCTAGCGGTGCCTGGAGAGCAGTACTTC.

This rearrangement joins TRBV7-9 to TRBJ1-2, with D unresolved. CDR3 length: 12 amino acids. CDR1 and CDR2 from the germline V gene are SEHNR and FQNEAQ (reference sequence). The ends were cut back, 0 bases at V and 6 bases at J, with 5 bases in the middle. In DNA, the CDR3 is TGTGCCAGCAGCTTAGCTACCCATGGCTACACCTTC. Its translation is CASSLATHGYTF.

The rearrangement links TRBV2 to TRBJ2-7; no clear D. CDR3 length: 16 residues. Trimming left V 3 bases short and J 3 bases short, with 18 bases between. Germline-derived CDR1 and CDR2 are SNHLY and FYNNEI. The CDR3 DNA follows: TGTGCCAGCAGTGAGGAGTCGGCAAGGATCTTCTACGAGCAGTACTTC. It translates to CASSEESARIFYEQYF.

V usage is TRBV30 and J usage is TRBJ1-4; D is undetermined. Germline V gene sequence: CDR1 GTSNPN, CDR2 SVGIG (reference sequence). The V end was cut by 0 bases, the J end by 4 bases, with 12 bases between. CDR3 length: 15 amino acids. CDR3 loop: CAWSVWDRSNEKLFF. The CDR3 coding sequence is TGTGCCTGGAGTGTTTGGGATAGGAGTAATGAAAAACTGTTTTTT. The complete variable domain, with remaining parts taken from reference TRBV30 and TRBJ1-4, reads SQTIHQWPATLVQPVGSPLSLECTVEGTSNPNLYWYRQAAGRGLQLLFYSVGIGQISSEVPQNLSASRPQDRQFILSSKKLLLSDSGFYLCAWSVWDRSNEKLFFGSGTQLSVL.

CDR3 sequence reads: CASSPGTSGGTDTQYF. CDR3 bases: TGTGCCAGCAGCCCCGGGACTAGCGGGGGCACAGATACGCAGTATTTT. The rearrangement uses TRBV7-6 and TRBJ2-3; 13 bases line up with TRBD2. After removal of 5 bases from V and 1 base from J, the junction contained 3 bases not matched to a gene. CDR1 SGHVS and CDR2 FNYEAQ come from the germline V gene. CDR3 length: 16 residues.

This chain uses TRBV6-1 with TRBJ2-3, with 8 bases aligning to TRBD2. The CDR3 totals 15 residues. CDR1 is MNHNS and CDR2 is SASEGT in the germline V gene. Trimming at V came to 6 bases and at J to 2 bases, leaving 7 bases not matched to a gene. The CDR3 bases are TGTGCCAGCAGGACAATGACTAGCGCCACAGATACGCAGTATTTT. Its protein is CASRTMTSATDTQYF.

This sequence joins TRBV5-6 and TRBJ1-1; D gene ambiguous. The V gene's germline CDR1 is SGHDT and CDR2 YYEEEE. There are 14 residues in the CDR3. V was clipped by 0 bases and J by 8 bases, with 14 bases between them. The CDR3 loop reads CASSLAHDPPEAFF. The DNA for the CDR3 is TGTGCCAGCAGCTTGGCCCACGATCCTCCCGAAGCTTTCTTT.

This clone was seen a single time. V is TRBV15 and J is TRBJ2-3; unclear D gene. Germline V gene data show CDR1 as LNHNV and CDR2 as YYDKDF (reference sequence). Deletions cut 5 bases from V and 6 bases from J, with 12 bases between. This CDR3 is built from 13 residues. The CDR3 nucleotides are TGTGCCACCAGCGGTACGGGTTCGGATACGCAGTATTTT. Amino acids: CATSGTGSDTQYF. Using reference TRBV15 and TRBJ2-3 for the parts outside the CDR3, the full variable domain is DAMVIQNPRYQVTQFGKPVTLSCSQTLNHNVMYWYQQKSSQAPKLLFHYYDKDFNNEADTPDNFQSRRPNTSFCFLDIRSPGLGDTAMYLCATSGTGSDTQYFGPGTRLTVL.

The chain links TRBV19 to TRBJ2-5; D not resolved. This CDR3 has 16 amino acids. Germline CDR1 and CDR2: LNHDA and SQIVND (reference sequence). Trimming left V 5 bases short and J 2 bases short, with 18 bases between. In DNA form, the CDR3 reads TGTGCCAGTAGTGATTTAATGGGCAGAAAACAAGAGACCCAGTACTTC. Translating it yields CASSDLMGRKQETQYF.

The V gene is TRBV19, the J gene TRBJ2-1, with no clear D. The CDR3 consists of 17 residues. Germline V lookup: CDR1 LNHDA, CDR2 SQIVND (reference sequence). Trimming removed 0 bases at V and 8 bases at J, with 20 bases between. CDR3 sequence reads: CASSIDRPSPGADEQFF. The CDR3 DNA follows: TGTGCCAGTAGTATAGATCGGCCAAGCCCCGGAGCCGATGAGCAGTTCTTC.

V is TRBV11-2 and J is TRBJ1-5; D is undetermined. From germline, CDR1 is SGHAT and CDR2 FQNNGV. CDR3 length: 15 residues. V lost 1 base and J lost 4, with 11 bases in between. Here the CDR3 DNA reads TGTGCCAGCAGCTTAGGAGTCCGGTATAATCAGCCCCAGCATTTT. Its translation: CASSLGVRYNQPQHF.

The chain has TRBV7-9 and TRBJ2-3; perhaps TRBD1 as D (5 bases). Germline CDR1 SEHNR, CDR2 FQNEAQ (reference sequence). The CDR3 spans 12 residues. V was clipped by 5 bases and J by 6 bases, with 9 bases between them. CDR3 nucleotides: TGTGCCAGCAGCCCAGGGATGGATACGCAGTATTTT. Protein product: CASSPGMDTQYF.

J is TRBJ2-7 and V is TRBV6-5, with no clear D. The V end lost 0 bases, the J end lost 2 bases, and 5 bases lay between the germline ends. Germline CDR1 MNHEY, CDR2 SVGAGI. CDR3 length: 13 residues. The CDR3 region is CASSYSPTYEQYF. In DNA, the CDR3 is TGTGCCAGCAGTTACTCACCTACCTACGAGCAGTACTTC.

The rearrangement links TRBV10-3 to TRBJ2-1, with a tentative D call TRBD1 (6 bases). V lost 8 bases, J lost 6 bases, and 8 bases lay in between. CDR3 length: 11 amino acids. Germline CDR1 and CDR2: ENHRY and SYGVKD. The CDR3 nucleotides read TGTGCCATCGAGACAGGCAATGAGCAGTTCTTC. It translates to CAIETGNEQFF.

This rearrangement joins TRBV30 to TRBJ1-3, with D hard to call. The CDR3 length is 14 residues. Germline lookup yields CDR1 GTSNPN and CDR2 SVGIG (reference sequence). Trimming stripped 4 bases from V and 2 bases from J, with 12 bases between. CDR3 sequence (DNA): TGTGCCTGGAACCAGGCGGGAACTGGAAACACCATATATTTT. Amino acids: CAWNQAGTGNTIYF.

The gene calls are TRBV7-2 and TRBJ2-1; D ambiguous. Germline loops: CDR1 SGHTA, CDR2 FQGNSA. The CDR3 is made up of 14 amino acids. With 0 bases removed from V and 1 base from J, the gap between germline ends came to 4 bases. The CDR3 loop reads CASSLALSYNEQFF. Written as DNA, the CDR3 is TGTGCCAGCAGCTTAGCGCTATCCTACAATGAGCAGTTCTTC.

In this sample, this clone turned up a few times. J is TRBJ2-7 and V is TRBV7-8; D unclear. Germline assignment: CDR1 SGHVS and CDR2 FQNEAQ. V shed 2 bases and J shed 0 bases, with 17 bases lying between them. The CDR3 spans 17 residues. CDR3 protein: CASSLFSEFVPSYEQYF. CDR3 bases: TGTGCCAGCAGCTTATTTTCAGAGTTCGTCCCCTCCTACGAGCAGTACTTC. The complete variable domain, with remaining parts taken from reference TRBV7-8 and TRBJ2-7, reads GAGVSQSPRYKVAKRGQDVALRCDPISGHVSLFWYQQALGQGPEFLTYFQNEAQLDKSGLPSDRFFAERPEGSVSTLKIQRTQQEDSAVYLCASSLFSEFVPSYEQYFGPGTRLTVT.

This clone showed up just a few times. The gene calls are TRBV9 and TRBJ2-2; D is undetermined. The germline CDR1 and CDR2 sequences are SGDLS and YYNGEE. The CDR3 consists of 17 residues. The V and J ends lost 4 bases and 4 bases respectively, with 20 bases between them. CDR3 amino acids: CASSPSRVRVGTGELFF. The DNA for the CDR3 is TGTGCCAGCAGCCCCAGTCGAGTTAGGGTAGGCACCGGGGAGCTGTTTTTT.

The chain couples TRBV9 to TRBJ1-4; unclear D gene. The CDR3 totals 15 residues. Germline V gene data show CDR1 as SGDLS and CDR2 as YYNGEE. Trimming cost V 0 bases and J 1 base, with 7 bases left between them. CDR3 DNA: TGTGCCAGCAGCGTAGATGGGAGAACTAATGAAAAACTGTTTTTT. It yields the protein CASSVDGRTNEKLFF.

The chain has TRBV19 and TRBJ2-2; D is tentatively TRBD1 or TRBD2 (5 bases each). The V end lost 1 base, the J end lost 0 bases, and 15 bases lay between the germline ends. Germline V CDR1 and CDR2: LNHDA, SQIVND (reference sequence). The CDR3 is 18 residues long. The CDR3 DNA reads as TGTGCCAGTAGTATAGGAGGGAATAGGGGTTCGAACACCGGGGAGCTGTTTTTT. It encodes CASSIGGNRGSNTGELFF.

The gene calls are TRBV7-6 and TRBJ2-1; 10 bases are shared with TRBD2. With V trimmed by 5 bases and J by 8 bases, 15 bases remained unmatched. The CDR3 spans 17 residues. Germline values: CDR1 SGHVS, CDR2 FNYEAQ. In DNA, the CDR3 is TGTGCCAGCAGCACCCCACCGGGACTAGCGCCGGAAGATGAGCAGTTCTTC. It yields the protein CASSTPPGLAPEDEQFF.

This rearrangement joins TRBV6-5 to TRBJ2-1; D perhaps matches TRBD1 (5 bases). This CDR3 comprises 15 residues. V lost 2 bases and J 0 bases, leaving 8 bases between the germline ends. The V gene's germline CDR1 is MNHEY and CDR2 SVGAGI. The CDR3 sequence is CASSYADSSYNEQFF. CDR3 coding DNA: TGTGCCAGCAGTTACGCCGACAGCTCCTACAATGAGCAGTTCTTC.